These 17 T cell receptor beta chains share one sample of origin, sequenced in a study of T-cell reconstitution after alpha-beta-depleted transplantation in children. Researchers prepared the TCRbeta library using unique molecular identifiers, the study reports. TCRdb processed the PCR reads anew with MiXCR; each CDR3 protein has one entry. The data hold some 600,000 distinct CDR3 sequences, with about 15% observed a single time. The sample was PBMCs from the stem cell graft donor, taken from the stem cell graft. The source of these receptors is a human donor who donated a stem cell graft to a child with acute myeloid leukemia.

This clonotype turned up a few times. This chain connects TRBV27 to TRBJ2-1; 15 bases are shared with TRBD2. This CDR3 is 17 amino acids long. With 4 bases clipped from V and 7 bases from J, the junction kept 8 bases outside the gene matches. Germline assignment: CDR1 MNHEY and CDR2 SMNVEV (reference sequence). CDR3 coding DNA: TGTGCCAGCAGTTCTCGGACTAGCGGGGGGGCTACGAATGAGCAGTTCTTC. Protein product: CASSSRTSGGATNEQFF.

The gene calls are TRBV24-1 and TRBJ1-5; tentatively, D is TRBD1 (5 bases). The CDR3 runs to 13 residues. V was cut by 10 bases and J by 0 bases, with 9 bases left in between. CDR1 is KGHDR, CDR2 SFDVKD, per germline. The DNA of the CDR3 is TGTGCCACGTCGACAGCTAGCAATCAGCCCCAGCATTTT. Its protein product is CATSTASNQPQHF.

In its sample, this clonotype was seen many times. The chain employs TRBV12-3 or TRBV12-4 and TRBJ2-5; TRBD1 is a possible D gene (6 bases). This CDR3 contains 15 residues. Trimming cost V 6 bases and J 5 bases, with 19 bases left between them. CDR3 sequence: CASSPGAFLGETQYF. The CDR3, as DNA: TGTGCCAGCAGCCCAGGGGCCTTCCTAGGGGAGACCCAGTACTTC.

J is TRBJ1-3 and V is TRBV20-1; possible D gene TRBD1, 5 bases. The CDR3 contains 15 residues. Trimming removed 1 base from V and 1 base from J, with 11 bases in between. CDR1 is DFQATT, CDR2 SNEGSKA, per germline (reference sequence). The CDR3: CSARVARDSGNTIYF. The CDR3 nucleotides read TGCAGTGCTAGAGTGGCCAGGGATTCTGGAAACACCATATATTTT.

This clonotype was seen many times. The chain combines TRBV20-1 with TRBJ1-1; D is ambiguous. CDR3 length: 11 amino acids. The germline CDR1 and CDR2 sequences are DFQATT and SNEGSKA (reference sequence). V lost 0 bases to trimming and J lost 7 bases, with 6 bases between them. This CDR3 is CSARDQSEAFF. CDR3 in DNA: TGCAGTGCTAGAGACCAGAGTGAAGCTTTCTTT.

The V call is TRBV29-1, the J call TRBJ2-5; maybe TRBD1 (5 bases). Trimming pared 1 base from V and 3 bases from J, leaving 9 bases between. Germline assignment: CDR1 SQVTM and CDR2 ANQGSEA. The CDR3 sequence is 13 residues long. The CDR3 here is CSVEGQLKETQYF. DNA of the CDR3: TGCAGCGTTGAAGGACAGCTAAAAGAGACCCAGTACTTC.

The chain recombines TRBV29-1 with TRBJ1-2; D is possibly TRBD1 (6 bases). The V gene's germline CDR1 is SQVTM and CDR2 ANQGSEA. V dropped 4 bases and J dropped 4 bases, with 13 bases sitting between them. The CDR3 extends over 13 amino acids. The CDR3 DNA reads as TGCAGCGTTGCCTCAGGGGCCGGCTATGGCTACACCTTC. Translating gives CSVASGAGYGYTF.

This clonotype was seen a single time. The chain is built from TRBV6-1 and TRBJ1-2; 7 bases align to TRBD1. This CDR3 comprises 15 residues. CDR1 MNHNS and CDR2 SASEGT come from the germline V gene. The V and J ends lost 5 bases and 4 bases, in that order; junction bases with no gene match: 10. CDR3 sequence: CASSPRQGRTYGYTF. The CDR3 nucleotides read TGTGCCAGCAGTCCCCGACAGGGCCGGACCTATGGCTACACCTTC.

In its sample, this clonotype was seen many times. The V call is TRBV6-5, the J call TRBJ1-1, with TRBD1 matching over 7 bases. CDR1 and CDR2 (germline): MNHEY, SVGAGI. This CDR3 is 12 amino acids long. The trim removed 4 bases at V and 10 bases at J, leaving 6 bases unmatched. CDR3 region: CASSSDRVGAFF. Here the CDR3 DNA reads TGTGCCAGCAGTTCAGACAGGGTTGGAGCTTTCTTT.

This clonotype appeared many times. The chain couples TRBV7-9 to TRBJ2-1; TRBD2 matches 8 bases. The CDR3 is made up of 15 amino acids. The germline V gene has CDR1 SEHNR and CDR2 FQNEAQ (reference sequence). With 5 bases clipped from V and 7 bases from J, the junction kept 10 bases outside the gene matches. CDR3: CASSVSGAPSNEQFF. The CDR3 nucleotides read TGTGCCAGCAGCGTTAGCGGGGCCCCATCGAATGAGCAGTTCTTC.

The chain has TRBV6-4 and TRBJ2-6; D gene uncertain. Trimming stripped 4 bases from V and 0 bases from J, with 4 bases between. The CDR3 loop spans 14 amino acids. Germline V gives CDR1 MRHNA, CDR2 SNTAGT. This chain's CDR3 is CASSVGSGANVLTF. CDR3 coding DNA: TGTGCCAGCAGTGTCGGCTCTGGGGCCAACGTCCTGACTTTC.

This clonotype was observed many times. The CDR3 region is CSVEASVTRPEQYF. The CDR3 DNA reads TGCAGCGTTGAAGCCTCCGTGACAAGGCCAGAGCAGTATTTT. V usage is TRBV29-1 and J usage is TRBJ2-3; D gene unclear. Germline V gene data show CDR1 as SQVTM and CDR2 as ANQGSEA. V shed 1 base and J shed 11 bases, with 19 bases lying between them. This CDR3 comprises 14 residues.

The chain uses TRBV7-2 and TRBJ1-5; no clear D. Trimming removed 5 bases at V and 1 base at J, with 12 bases between. This CDR3 contains 15 residues. Germline CDR1 and CDR2: SGHTA and FQGNSA. CDR3 DNA sequence: TGTGCCAGCAGCCCCAGCCCTGGCAGCAATCAGCCCCAGCATTTT. Protein product: CASSPSPGSNQPQHF.

This clonotype was seen ten or more times. This chain connects TRBV27 to TRBJ2-5; a possible D gene is TRBD1 (6 bases). Germline loops: CDR1 MNHEY, CDR2 SMNVEV (reference sequence). The CDR3 is made up of 13 amino acids. With 6 bases removed from V and 2 bases from J, the gap between germline ends came to 10 bases. The CDR3 bases are TGTGCCAGCAGACTTGGACAGCAAGAGACCCAGTACTTC. It is translated as CASRLGQQETQYF.

This clonotype was counted many times. The chain links TRBV10-3 to TRBJ1-5, with TRBD1 identical over 8 bases. The germline gives CDR1 ENHRY, CDR2 SYGVKD. V shed 10 bases, J shed 6 bases, and the junction held 8 bases outside the gene matches. The CDR3 is 13 residues long. This CDR3 reads CASTGGVGQPQHF. In nucleotides, the CDR3 is TGTGCCAGCACAGGGGGAGTGGGTCAGCCCCAGCATTTT.

This clonotype showed up many times. The J gene is TRBJ1-5, the V gene TRBV6-1, with TRBD1 matching 8 bases. The CDR3 covers 14 residues. Unmatched junction bases numbered 7, after V lost 5 bases and J lost 7 bases. Per the germline V gene, CDR1 is MNHNS and CDR2 is SASEGT. CDR3 sequence reads: CASSRQGIGQPQHF. Here the CDR3 DNA reads TGTGCCAGCAGTAGACAGGGGATAGGGCAGCCCCAGCATTTT.

This clonotype was found many times. V usage is TRBV20-1 and J usage is TRBJ1-6, with D unclear. CDR3 length equals 11 residues. The germline CDR1 and CDR2 sequences are DFQATT and SNEGSKA (reference sequence). Trimming cost V 1 base and J 10 bases, with 5 bases left between them. The CDR3 sequence: CSARAVSPLHF. The CDR3 nucleotides are TGCAGTGCTAGAGCAGTATCACCCCTCCACTTT.